The T cell receptor beta chain described here comes from a study of T cell responses to AZD1222 COVID-19 vaccine (dated by TCRdb to about 2021). The study in broad terms: A total of just over 230 trial participants underwent TCR sequencing, of whom about 200 had received two doses of AZD1222 and around 25 had received two doses of the MenACWY control vaccine. Enrollment into the trials was organized by age into subgroups of 18-55, 56-69 and 70-plus years, and those subgroups contained 148, 28 and 57 TCR-sequenced participants, respectively. Summary of the overall study and its limitations: Only six AZD1222 recipients were SARS-CoV-2 seropositive at baseline, limiting conclusions about previously exposed vaccinees. The 56-69-year group was small, and its depth increase did not reach significance, likely because of low power. Vaccine-associated CD4 TCRs spanned the whole spike protein, with dominant responses in regions 160-218 and 743-854. Because no day 14 peak-response samples were available, repertoires were characterized only after the peak T cell response. After two AZD1222 doses, both the breadth and the depth of spike-specific TCRs were significantly higher than at day 0 and than in MenACWY recipients. Nearly half of unique spike-specific TCRs reportedly recognized epitopes outside regions mutated in the B.1.351 and B.1.1.7 variants. Participants were mostly white British, with more females than males. The authors suggested clonal diversity may have been underestimated.

The CDR3 regions of human TCRbeta chains were analyzed by immunosequencing. In the original analysis: Repertoire TCRs were matched against a reference library of SARS-CoV-2-specific TCRs generated with the MIRA antigen-specificity platform. Breadth meant the fraction of unique TCRs that were SARS-CoV-2-associated, whereas depth meant the fraction of total T cells that were SARS-CoV-2-associated. Each spike-specific TCR was assigned to its reactive spike region and to a CD4 or CD8 class using the MIRA data. Log10-transformed breadth and depth values were compared by one-way ANOVA with Sidak's multiple comparisons tests. TCRdb took over this immuneACCESS table, retaining in-frame rearrangements with V and J assigned. Such tables are incomplete; in checked studies, under half of the missing clones stem from an unresolved V gene, and the remainder is unexplained. The DNA was the basis for D and trimming; V, J and clone size are from that table. For this sample there are 150,000 to 200,000 clones; about 91% appear just once. The ten largest clones represent around 0.99% of the sample.

The label giving this sample's time point can be read as: about 28 days (+/-7) after the second vaccine dose. AZD1222 recipients whose second dose came at about 4 weeks and those whose second dose came at about 12 weeks were combined into one group, since spike-specific TCR depth and breadth did not differ between the two schedules. Vaccinee samples were obtained from the UK trials COV001 and COV002, which included a single-blind randomized controlled phase 2/3 trial of AZD1222 (ChAdOx1 nCoV-19) in healthy adults. For TCRbeta chain sequencing, PBMC samples were collected from trial participants at day 0 and at day 28 after the second dose. Concerning this clone itself: Its antigen has not been determined. Qualities for individual bases were not recorded, and no much larger clone is one base off.

From its cysteine to its phenylalanine, the CDR3 spans 12 amino acids. Only the CDR3 region is kept as DNA, spanning 36 bases read in frame from base 1. Reading the germline V gene (reference sequence) gives CDR1 MNHEY and CDR2 SMNVEV. Germline trimming amounts to 3 bases on V and 6 bases on J, with 2 as the count of junction bases outside the gene matches. Sample: peripheral blood, taken 28 days after the second AZD1222 dose. The chain couples TRBV27 to TRBJ2-7, with 7 central nucleotides matching TRBD2. The sequence was obtained from an adult who received the AZD1222 COVID-19 vaccine. The CDR3 here reads CASSLGEGEQYF. Here is the DNA: TGTGCCAGCAGTTTGGGGGAGGGCGAGCAGTACTTC.